A selection of T cell receptor beta chains follows, all from one sample in a study of prognosis after radiotherapy for stage I lung cancer. From the multiplex PCR reads, TCRdb called clonotypes with MiXCR, one entry per CDR3 protein. The sample includes about 14,000 distinct CDR3 sequences, less than 45% seen only once; the top ten take more than 35%. This sample comprised PBMCs, obtained before or after stereotactic body radiation therapy (not recorded which). The receptors originated from a donor aged 50 or older with non-small cell lung cancer. CDR3s include the opening cysteine and the closing phenylalanine or tryptophan. A D gene is named only where the DNA matches it firmly. Only part of the rows carry a size: once, few, many, or a class if the clone is expanded.

D gene: TRBD1
J gene: TRBJ1-4
V gene: TRBV2
clone size: medium-sized
CDR3 DNA: TGTGCCAGCAACAACAGGGGGCTCATAGGTGAAAAACTGTTTTTT
CDR3 protein: CASNNRGLIGEKLFF

D gene: .
J gene: TRBJ1-2
V gene: TRBV11-2
clone size: medium-sized
CDR3 DNA: TGTGCCAGCAGCTCAGCCCAGGGTTATGGCTACACCTTC
CDR3 protein: CASSSAQGYGYTF

D gene: .
J gene: TRBJ2-7
V gene: TRBV25-1
clone size: many
CDR3 DNA: TGTGCCAGCAGGGGCATTCTGGGCTACGAGCAGTACTTC
CDR3 protein: CASRGILGYEQYF

D gene: .
J gene: TRBJ2-7
V gene: TRBV28
clone size: many
CDR3 DNA: TGTGCCAGCACCGCCCCAGAAGGTATCCCCTACGAGCAGTACTTC
CDR3 protein: CASTAPEGIPYEQYF

D gene: TRBD2
J gene: TRBJ2-7
V gene: TRBV7-9
clone size: many
CDR3 DNA: TGTGCCAGCAGCACAAGAGCTAGCGGGGGCCACGAGCAGTACTTC
CDR3 protein: CASSTRASGGHEQYF

D gene: .
J gene: TRBJ2-5
V gene: TRBV24-1
clone size: many
CDR3 DNA: TGTGCCACCAGTGATCCAGGAGGAAGTCTTGAGACCCAGTACTTC
CDR3 protein: CATSDPGGSLETQYF

D gene: TRBD2
J gene: TRBJ2-1
V gene: TRBV15
clone size: many
CDR3 DNA: TGTGCCACCAGCAGTTGGGGGCGGGGGGACTACAATGAGCAGTTCTTC
CDR3 protein: CATSSWGRGDYNEQFF

D gene: .
J gene: TRBJ2-1
V gene: TRBV3-1
clone size: .
CDR3 DNA: TGTGCCAGCAGCCGCCTGGGGGGTATTGACAATGAGCAGTTCTTC
CDR3 protein: CASSRLGGIDNEQFF

D gene: .
J gene: TRBJ2-5
V gene: TRBV20-1
clone size: many
CDR3 DNA: TGCAGTGCTAGAGACGGACGGGAGAATATAGAGACCCAGTACTTC
CDR3 protein: CSARDGRENIETQYF

D gene: TRBD2
J gene: TRBJ2-5
V gene: TRBV28
clone size: many
CDR3 DNA: TGTGCCAGCAGCTGGACTAGCGGGGGGGCCGAAGGCGAGACCCAGTACTTC
CDR3 protein: CASSWTSGGAEGETQYF

D gene: .
J gene: TRBJ1-5
V gene: TRBV19
clone size: .
CDR3 DNA: TGTGCCAGTATTATCGAATGGAGCCGGTCCCCCAATCAGCCCCAGCATTTT
CDR3 protein: CASIIEWSRSPNQPQHF

D gene: TRBD2
J gene: TRBJ2-1
V gene: TRBV7-8
clone size: medium-sized
CDR3 DNA: TGTGCCAGCAGCTTAAATCGGGCTGCTAGCGGGGTCAATGAGCAGTTCTTC
CDR3 protein: CASSLNRAASGVNEQFF

D gene: TRBD1
J gene: TRBJ2-4
V gene: TRBV6-2/TRBV6-3
clone size: many
CDR3 DNA: TGTGCCAGCAGTGCTGACAGGGGCCAAAACATTCAGTACTTC
CDR3 protein: CASSADRGQNIQYF

D gene: .
J gene: TRBJ1-2
V gene: TRBV12-3/TRBV12-4
clone size: .
CDR3 DNA: TGTGCCAGCAGTTGGGGGGATGGCTACACCTTC
CDR3 protein: CASSWGDGYTF

D gene: .
J gene: TRBJ1-1
V gene: TRBV6-2/TRBV6-3
clone size: few
CDR3 DNA: TGTGCCAGCAGTAGACAGGAGAACACTCAAGCTTTCTTT
CDR3 protein: CASSRQENTQAFF

D gene: .
J gene: TRBJ2-7
V gene: TRBV6-1
clone size: .
CDR3 DNA: TGTGCCAGTTCCGGGAATTTGCTAGCGTGGGATCCCTACGAGCAGTACTTC
CDR3 protein: CASSGNLLAWDPYEQYF

D gene: TRBD1
J gene: TRBJ2-7
V gene: TRBV19
clone size: many
CDR3 DNA: TGTGCCAGTAGTCGGCGGACAGGGAACGAGCAGTACTTC
CDR3 protein: CASSRRTGNEQYF

D gene: TRBD1
J gene: TRBJ1-2
V gene: TRBV3-1
clone size: many
CDR3 DNA: TGTGCCAGCAGCCCACAGGGAGGGGGCGGCTACACCTTC
CDR3 protein: CASSPQGGGGYTF